This T cell receptor (beta chain) was sequenced for a study of fetal regulatory T cell absence and autoimmunity. Overall study: Without clinical diabetes, IPEX patients showed exocrine pancreas autoimmunity.

Produced via immunoSEQ multiplex PCR; TCRdb's table is partial and in-frame only. The table lists 45,000 to 50,000 clones, roughly 80% of them singletons. Comment on this clone: Antigen specificity is unknown.

Study-level points and caveats: Pancreas and cord blood did not differ much in TRB family usage. Some top pancreas TCR clones were over 85-fold enriched versus cord blood.

The clonotype originates from a newborn boy with IPEX syndrome. Sequencing used cord blood.

The DNA of the CDR3 is TGCGCCAGCAGCTTGGACAGGGGTATCGACACTGAAGCTTTCTTT. It codes for CASSLDRGIDTEAFF. The chain is built from TRBV5-1 and TRBJ1-1, with 7 bases that match TRBD1. The CDR3 runs 15 residues. V lost 0 bases, J lost 3 bases, and 5 bases stayed unmatched. Germline V gene data show CDR1 as SGHRS and CDR2 as YFSETQ.